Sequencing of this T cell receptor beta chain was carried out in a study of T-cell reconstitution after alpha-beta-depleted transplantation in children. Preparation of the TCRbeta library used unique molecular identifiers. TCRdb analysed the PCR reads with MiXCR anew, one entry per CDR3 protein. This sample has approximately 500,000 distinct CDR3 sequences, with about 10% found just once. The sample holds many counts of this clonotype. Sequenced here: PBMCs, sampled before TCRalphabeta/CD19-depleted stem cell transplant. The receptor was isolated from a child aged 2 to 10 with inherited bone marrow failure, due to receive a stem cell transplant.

The CDR3 sequence: CASSRRRVFRGISYNEQFF. CDR3 DNA sequence: TGTGCCAGCAGCCGCCGAAGGGTATTCCGGGGTATCTCCTACAATGAGCAGTTCTTC. The rearrangement uses TRBV7-9 and TRBJ2-1, with D perhaps matching TRBD2 (5 bases). This CDR3 has 19 amino acids. Trimming removed 5 bases from V and 0 bases from J, with 23 bases in between. Germline assignment: CDR1 SEHNR and CDR2 FQNEAQ (reference sequence).